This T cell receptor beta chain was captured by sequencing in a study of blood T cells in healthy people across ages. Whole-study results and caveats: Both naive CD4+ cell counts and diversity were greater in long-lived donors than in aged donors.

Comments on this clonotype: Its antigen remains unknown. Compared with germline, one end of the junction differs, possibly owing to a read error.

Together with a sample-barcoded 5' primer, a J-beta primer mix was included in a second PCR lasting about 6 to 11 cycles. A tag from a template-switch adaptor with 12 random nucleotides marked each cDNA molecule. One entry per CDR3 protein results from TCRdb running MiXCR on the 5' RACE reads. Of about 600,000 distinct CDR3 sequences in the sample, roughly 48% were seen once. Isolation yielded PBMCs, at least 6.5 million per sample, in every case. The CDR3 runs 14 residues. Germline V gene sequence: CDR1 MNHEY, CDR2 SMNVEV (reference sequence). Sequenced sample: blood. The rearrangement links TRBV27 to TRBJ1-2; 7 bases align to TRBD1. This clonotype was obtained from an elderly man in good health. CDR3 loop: CVSSSQGRTHGYTF. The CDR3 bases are TGTGTCAGCAGTTCACAGGGGCGCACACATGGCTACACCTTC.